The source of this T cell receptor (beta chain) is a study of cytomegalovirus exposure and HLA in healthy donors. This clone has only one observation. Trimming took 0 bases from V and 1 from J, leaving 7 bases between them. CDR3 length equals 14 residues. CDR1 and CDR2 from the germline V gene are LGHNA and YNFKEQ. Use of 60 Vbeta and 13 Jbeta primers characterized the PCR. The protocol was immunoSEQ multiplex PCR, while the TCRdb copy is restricted to in-frame clones and leaves out a portion. The sample contains some 170,000 clones, roughly three quarters of which appear only once. The chain carries TRBV4-2 and TRBJ2-7; D is ambiguous. This clonotype was obtained from a man aged 60 to 69 in good health and CMV-seronegative. Sequences were obtained from PBMCs. DNA for the CDR3: TGTGCCAGCAGCCAAGAACTCAGGTCCTACGAGCAGTACTTC. Translation: CASSQELRSYEQYF.